The clone carrying this T cell receptor (beta chain) came up a few times. The CDR3 extends over 15 amino acids. The germline V gene has CDR1 MDHEN and CDR2 SYDVKM. J gave up 8 bases and V 1 base, and 6 bases lay outside the gene matches. This sample is part of a study of cytomegalovirus exposure and HLA in healthy donors. The primer mix had 60 Vbeta and 13 Jbeta primers. Some clones are missing from TCRdb's copy, which holds only in-frame ones; the method was immunoSEQ multiplex PCR. The sample has about 190,000 clones, roughly 80% seen once. Sequenced input: PBMCs. The V call is TRBV28, the J call TRBJ2-1; 9 bases are a match to TRBD1. The TCR sequence derives from a woman in her twenties or thirties in good health and CMV-seropositive. CDR3 loop: CASSLFHRGLDEQFF. For the CDR3, the DNA is TGTGCCAGCAGTTTATTTCACAGGGGGCTCGATGAGCAGTTCTTC.